This passage covers 29 T cell receptor beta chains from one sample sequenced in a study of blood T cell repertoires in COVID-19. The method was immunoSEQ multiplex PCR; TCRdb's version includes in-frame clones alone and lacks a portion of them. The table includes 110,000 to 150,000 clones, roughly four fifths detected once. What was sequenced was peripheral blood. The receptors derive from a woman older than 75 in a cohort sampled during active or convalescent COVID-19.

The gene calls are TRBV5-6 and TRBJ2-2; D gene ambiguous. Germline CDR1 is SGHDT and CDR2 is YYEEEE. V lost 1 base, J lost 3 bases, and 10 bases lay in between. The CDR3 consists of 15 residues. CDR3 protein: CASSLLESDTGELFF. The CDR3 region has the DNA TGTGCCAGCAGCTTGCTGGAGTCTGACACCGGGGAGCTGTTTTTT.

The V and J genes are TRBV5-1 and TRBJ1-4; possible D gene TRBD1, 5 bases. Deletions cut 4 bases from V and 0 bases from J, with 10 bases between. CDR1 is SGHRS and CDR2 is YFSETQ in the germline V gene. The length of the CDR3 is 15 residues. The CDR3: CASSTTGATNEKLFF. In nucleotides, the CDR3 is TGCGCCAGCAGCACAACAGGAGCAACTAATGAAAAACTGTTTTTT.

V usage is TRBV7-2 and J usage is TRBJ2-7, with 9 bases that match TRBD2. The V gene end was trimmed by 1 base and the J gene end by 2 bases; junction bases not matched to a gene: 6. This CDR3 contains 16 residues. Germline lookup yields CDR1 SGHTA and CDR2 FQGNSA. DNA for the CDR3: TGTGCCAGCAGCTTAGTTGGCGCTAGCGGGGCCTACGAGCAGTACTTC. Protein sequence: CASSLVGASGAYEQYF.

V gene TRBV30 combines with J gene TRBJ1-2, with D perhaps TRBD1 (6 bases). This CDR3 spans 16 amino acids. The V end was cut by 2 bases, the J end by 0 bases, with 16 bases between. Germline V gives CDR1 GTSNPN, CDR2 SVGIG (reference sequence). The CDR3 DNA follows: TGTGCCTGGAGTCGCCGGACAGACCTACCTAACTATGGCTACACCTTC. It yields the protein CAWSRRTDLPNYGYTF.

This clone has just one count. This chain joins TRBV28 and TRBJ2-2; D is undetermined. This CDR3 is built from 14 residues. The V end was cut by 9 bases, the J end by 0 bases, with 11 bases between. The germline V gene encodes CDR1 MDHEN and CDR2 SYDVKM. The DNA of the CDR3 is TGTGCCAGTAAGACTCGCACGAACACCGGGGAGCTGTTTTTT. Translation: CASKTRTNTGELFF.

The chain links TRBV7-3 to TRBJ2-1; TRBD2 agrees at 7 bases. The V segment lost 3 bases and the J segment 5 bases; nucleotides outside the gene matches: 1. The CDR3 is 13 amino acids. Per the germline V gene, CDR1 is SGHTA and CDR2 is FQGTGA. The CDR3 spells CASSFGTNNEQFF. Written as DNA, the CDR3 is TGTGCCAGCAGCTTTGGGACTAACAATGAGCAGTTCTTC.

The chain links TRBV5-6 to TRBJ1-5, with 8 bases matching TRBD1. Germline loops: CDR1 SGHDT, CDR2 YYEEEE. There are 14 residues in the CDR3. The V and J ends lost 4 bases and 6 bases, in that order; junction bases with no gene match: 6. CDR3: CASSLRQGSQPQHF. The CDR3 DNA reads as TGTGCCAGCAGCCTACGACAGGGGTCTCAGCCCCAGCATTTT.

V is TRBV7-2 and J is TRBJ2-3; D might be TRBD2 (5 bases). The germline V and J ends were trimmed by 2 bases and 5 bases, with 17 bases remaining between them. The CDR3 covers 16 residues. Germline CDR1 is SGHTA and CDR2 is FQGNSA. The CDR3 nucleotides are TGTGCCAGCAGCTTACTAGGGTTGGGTGCGGGAGATACGCAGTATTTT. This gives the protein CASSLLGLGAGDTQYF.

The rearrangement links TRBV9 to TRBJ1-6; D remains unclear. CDR1 SGDLS and CDR2 YYNGEE come from the germline V gene. Deletions cut 1 base from V and 0 bases from J, with 8 bases between. This CDR3 comprises 16 residues. The CDR3 DNA reads as TGTGCCAGCAGCGTAAGAGGGAGCTCCTATAATTCACCCCTCCACTTT. Protein: CASSVRGSSYNSPLHF.

The chain links TRBV11-2 to TRBJ2-5; a weak D match, TRBD2 (6 bases). Germline lookup yields CDR1 SGHAT and CDR2 FQNNGV. V was shortened by 4 bases and J by 5 bases, with 8 bases between the two germline ends. The CDR3 runs 12 residues. The CDR3 DNA reads as TGTGCCAGCAGCTACGGGGGTGAGACCCAGTACTTC. Its translation is CASSYGGETQYF.

This clone was detected once. The gene calls are TRBV28 and TRBJ1-1; unclear D gene. Germline V gives CDR1 MDHEN, CDR2 SYDVKM. This CDR3 is 16 amino acids long. V was shortened by 3 bases and J by 5 bases, with 19 bases between the two germline ends. The CDR3 DNA is TGTGCCAGCAGTTTCTCGGGGTTTCGAATCAGGACTGAAGCTTTCTTT. Translation: CASSFSGFRIRTEAFF.

This chain joins TRBV9 and TRBJ1-5, with TRBD1 identical over 7 bases. V lost 0 bases, J lost 5 bases, and 5 bases stayed unmatched. CDR1 and CDR2 from the germline V gene are SGDLS and YYNGEE. This CDR3 comprises 15 residues. The DNA of the CDR3 is TGTGCCAGCAGCGTAGGGAGGGGGCGAGATCAGCCCCAGCATTTT. It encodes CASSVGRGRDQPQHF.

The rearrangement joins TRBV7-9 to TRBJ2-1, with 11 bases matching TRBD2. CDR1 SEHNR and CDR2 FQNEAQ come from the germline V gene (reference sequence). The CDR3 loop spans 16 amino acids. The V and J ends lost 3 bases and 4 bases, in that order; junction bases with no gene match: 5. The CDR3 loop is CASSFSGGARYNEQFF. CDR3 DNA: TGTGCCAGCAGCTTTAGCGGGGGGGCCCGGTACAATGAGCAGTTCTTC.

V and J are TRBV19 and TRBJ2-7, with D maybe TRBD1 (7 bases). Germline V gene data show CDR1 as LNHDA and CDR2 as SQIVND (reference sequence). The CDR3 spans 15 residues. Trimming stripped 0 bases from V and 4 bases from J, with 13 bases between. This chain's CDR3 is CASSIDRGTDYEQYV. In nucleotides, the CDR3 is TGTGCCAGTAGTATAGATCGGGGGACAGATTACGAGCAGTACGTC.

This sequence joins TRBV10-3 and TRBJ1-1, with 7 bases matching TRBD1. V shed 6 bases, J shed 3 bases, and the junction held 4 bases outside the gene matches. CDR3 length equals 13 residues. Per germline, CDR1 ENHRY and CDR2 SYGVKD. The CDR3 protein is CAISFDRDTEAFF. The CDR3 bases are TGTGCCATCAGCTTTGACAGGGACACTGAAGCTTTCTTT.

The chain joins TRBV28 to TRBJ2-1, with 8 bases fitting TRBD2. V dropped 4 bases and J dropped 4; count of bases not matched to a gene: 9. Looked up from germline, CDR1 is MDHEN and CDR2 is SYDVKM. The length of the CDR3 is 16 residues. CDR3 protein: CASSSLAGRWYNEQFF. CDR3 in DNA: TGTGCCAGCAGTTCTTTAGCGGGACGTTGGTACAATGAGCAGTTCTTC.

The rearrangement joins TRBV16 to TRBJ1-4; the D gene is possibly TRBD1 (5 bases). This CDR3 has 17 residues. Germline CDR1 is KGHSY and CDR2 is FQNENV. Trimming took off 0 bases at V and 0 bases at J, with 11 bases between the two ends. This CDR3 reads CASSQSLTGATNEKLFF. CDR3 bases: TGTGCCAGCAGCCAATCGTTGACGGGGGCAACTAATGAAAAACTGTTTTTT.

About this clone: Germline and junction disagree at one end, which may indicate a read error. The chain links TRBV28 to TRBJ1-1, with D unclear. Germline V lookup: CDR1 MDHEN, CDR2 SYDVKM. The CDR3 loop spans 10 amino acids. CDR3 nucleotide sequence: TGTGCCAGCGGAAACAGTGAAGCTTTCTTT. It encodes CASGNSEAFF.

V and J are TRBV7-2 and TRBJ2-1, with 9 bases identical to TRBD1. V lost 5 bases to trimming and J lost 9 bases; unmatched junction nucleotides: 5. The CDR3 length is 13 residues. CDR1 and CDR2 from the germline V gene are SGHTA and FQGNSA. The CDR3: CASSRTGGTEQFF. CDR3 in DNA: TGTGCCAGCAGCCGTACAGGGGGCACTGAGCAGTTCTTC.

This clone has more than one count but fewer than ten. The rearrangement links TRBV7-2 to TRBJ2-7, with a weak D call TRBD2 (6 bases). Trimming stripped 5 bases from V and 2 bases from J, with 22 bases between. The CDR3 has 17 amino acids. Germline V gene lookup returns CDR1 SGHTA and CDR2 FQGNSA. The CDR3 region has the DNA TGTGCCAGCAGCGCCCTCGGTTTTGGGCGGGGTACCTACGAGCAGTACTTC. Amino acids: CASSALGFGRGTYEQYF.

The count of this clone is one. CDR3 in DNA: TGTGCCAGCAGTTTAAGCGGCTCTGGAAACACCATATATTTT. Amino acid sequence: CASSLSGSGNTIYF. V usage is TRBV6-6 and J usage is TRBJ1-3; D unclear. This CDR3 spans 14 amino acids. V was shortened by 4 bases and J by 0 bases, with 7 bases between the two germline ends. The germline V gene has CDR1 MNHNY and CDR2 SVGAGI (reference sequence).

The V call is TRBV19, the J call TRBJ1-2; 10 bases agree with TRBD1. The junction had 8 bases not matched to a gene; V was cut back by 5 bases and J by 8 bases. Germline-derived CDR1 and CDR2 are LNHDA and SQIVND (reference sequence). The CDR3 is 14 residues long. The DNA for the CDR3 is TGTGCCAGTAGTTGGACAGGGGGGGCGTTGGGCTACACCTTC. It specifies CASSWTGGALGYTF.

This clone occurred a few times. This chain joins TRBV7-9 and TRBJ2-1, with TRBD1 identical over 10 bases. Losses at the gene ends were 5 bases for V and 4 bases for J; bases not matched to a gene: 5. The germline V gene has CDR1 SEHNR and CDR2 FQNEAQ (reference sequence). The CDR3 consists of 15 residues. The CDR3 DNA reads as TGTGCCAGCAGCCCTCCGGGACAGGGGTACAATGAGCAGTTCTTC. Its protein product is CASSPPGQGYNEQFF. The variable domain in full, with the rest retrieved from reference TRBV7-9 and TRBJ2-1, is DTGVSQNPRHKITKRGQNVTFRCDPISEHNRLYWYRQTLGQGPEFLTYFQNEAQLEKSRLLSDRFSAERPKGSFSTLEIQRTEQGDSAMYLCASSPPGQGYNEQFFGPGTRLTVL.

The rearrangement links TRBV3-1 (or the pseudogene TRBV3-2) to TRBJ1-6; 8 nucleotides agree with TRBD1. The CDR3 runs 14 residues. V lost 1 base, J lost 10 bases, and 3 bases stayed unmatched. Germline loops: CDR1 LGHDT, CDR2 YNNKEL (reference sequence). In DNA, the CDR3 is TGTGCCAGCAGCCAAGGGACAGGGACCTCACCCCTCCACTTT. This codes for CASSQGTGTSPLHF.

Only a few counts were recorded for this clone. The chain carries TRBV5-4 and TRBJ1-5; a possible D gene is TRBD1 (5 bases). This CDR3 is 14 amino acids long. Germline loops: CDR1 SGHNT, CDR2 YYREEE (reference sequence). V shed 4 bases and J shed 4 bases, with 12 bases lying between them. CDR3 sequence: CASSRRGANQPQHF. In nucleotides, the CDR3 is TGTGCCAGCAGCCGTCGCGGGGCTAATCAGCCCCAGCATTTT.

The chain is built from TRBV5-4 and TRBJ2-3; TRBD1 aligns across 8 bases. V dropped 4 bases and J dropped 2; count of bases not matched to a gene: 3. The CDR3 covers 14 residues. In germline, CDR1 is SGHNT, CDR2 YYREEE (reference sequence). The CDR3 reads CASSPDRATDTQYF. The DNA of the CDR3 is TGTGCCAGCAGCCCGGACAGGGCCACAGATACGCAGTATTTT. The whole variable domain, filled in from reference TRBV5-4 and TRBJ2-3, reads ETGVTQSPTHLIKTRGQQVTLRCSSQSGHNTVSWYQQALGQGPQFIFQYYREEENGRGNFPPRFSGLQFPNYSSELNVNALELDDSALYLCASSPDRATDTQYFGPGTRLTVL.

This clone was seen more than once but under ten times. One end of the junction is discordant with germline, which a read error may explain. This chain uses TRBV5-1 with TRBJ2-7; D is possibly TRBD2 (6 bases). Germline CDR1 SGHRS, CDR2 YFSETQ. CDR3 size: 15 residues. The CDR3 is CASSLDGGSSYEQYF. The CDR3, as DNA: TGCGCCAGCAGTTTGGACGGGGGAAGCTCCTACGAGCAGTACTTC. Looking up the rest from reference TRBV5-1 and TRBJ2-7 gives the full variable domain: KAGVTQTPRYLIKTRGQQVTLSCSPISGHRSVSWYQQTPGQGLQFLFEYFSETQRNKGNFPGRFSGRQFSNSRSEMNVSTLELGDSALYLCASSLDGGSSYEQYFGPGTRLTVT.

The V gene is TRBV7-8, the J gene TRBJ1-3; no definite D call. Trimming pared 1 base from V and 4 bases from J, leaving 8 bases between. The CDR3 loop spans 14 amino acids. Germline CDR1 reads SGHVS; CDR2 reads FQNEAQ. The CDR3 nucleotides are TGTGCCAGCAGCTTAGTGGGAGGGGGAAACACCATATATTTT. Protein product: CASSLVGGGNTIYF.

V usage is TRBV30 and J usage is TRBJ2-7; 7 bases are a match to TRBD1. V shed 3 bases and J 12 bases; nucleotides not matched to a gene: 8. CDR3 length: 11 amino acids. CDR1 GTSNPN and CDR2 SVGIG come from the germline V gene (reference sequence). The CDR3 here is CAWSAGTAVYF. The CDR3 region has the DNA TGTGCCTGGAGCGCCGGGACAGCCGTGTACTTC.